This TCR beta chain was observed in a study of beta chain features in type 1 diabetes. About this clone: Its cognate antigen is unknown.

V lost 5 bases to trimming and J lost 5 bases, with 19 bases between them. The CDR3 has 15 residues. CDR1 and CDR2 from the germline V gene are LNHDA and SQIVND (reference sequence). Expressed TCRB transcripts were sequenced, since all the RNA that had been isolated was reverse transcribed. Method: immunoSEQ multiplex PCR; TCRdb's copy keeps in-frame clones and lacks some. There are about 180,000 clones in the sample; about 13% occur only once, and about 0.58% lies in the top ten. Study findings and constraints: Within the patient group, naive, central memory and Treg TCRB repertoires appeared more similar to each other than within healthy donors.

Material: central memory CD4+ T cells from blood. This TCR was sampled from a woman between 18 and 30 years old in good health. V gene TRBV19 combines with J gene TRBJ2-7, with D maybe TRBD1 (6 bases). As DNA, the CDR3 is TGTGCCAGTAGTCTCCTGGGGGCCTCTAAGAACGAGCAGTACTTC. It translates to CASSLLGASKNEQYF.